This T cell receptor beta chain was obtained from a study of control samples from healthy donors and cancer patients. The V gene lost 3 bases and the J gene lost 2 bases, with 17 bases spanning the gap. Germline V gives CDR1 SGHRS, CDR2 YFSETQ. The CDR3 sequence is 16 residues long. Libraries were prepared by immunoSEQ multiplex PCR; TCRdb keeps only in-frame clonotypes and omits some of them. The repertoire has 150,000 to 200,000 clones, nearly 90% of them found once; the top ten carry 1.1% to 1.5%. This receptor was taken from a woman aged 45-60 years in good health. This sequence joins TRBV5-1 and TRBJ2-5, with TRBD1 as a possible D gene (6 bases). The specimen sequenced was blood. The CDR3 protein is CASSSSWGPTQETQYF. For the CDR3, the DNA is TGCGCCAGCAGCTCCTCTTGGGGGCCCACTCAAGAGACCCAGTACTTC.